The 6 T cell receptor beta chains listed next were all sequenced from one sample in a study of multiple sclerosis patients with progressive multifocal leukoencephalopathy. The data were produced by immunoSEQ multiplex PCR, yet TCRdb's version contains in-frame clones alone and is incomplete. The sample has about 32,000 clones; around 90% are singletons. The sample's time point: time of PML onset. This specimen was PBMCs, taken from a patient treated with natalizumab. Source of these receptors: a woman aged 35 to 49 with progressive multifocal leukoencephalopathy.

This chain joins TRBV30 and TRBJ1-6, with a tentative D call TRBD1 (6 bases). Germline CDR1 GTSNPN, CDR2 SVGIG (reference sequence). V gave up 3 bases and J gave up 9 bases, with 18 bases separating them. This CDR3 has 15 residues. CDR3 residues: CAWSGTRGGSSPLHF. The DNA of the CDR3 is TGTGCCTGGAGCGGTACAAGGGGGGGATCTTCACCCCTCCACTTT.

The rearrangement uses TRBV7-9 and TRBJ2-5, with TRBD2 as a possible D gene (6 bases). CDR3 length: 13 residues. Germline lookup yields CDR1 SEHNR and CDR2 FQNEAQ (reference sequence). V was shortened by 6 bases and J by 4 bases, with 12 bases between the two germline ends. In nucleotides, the CDR3 is TGTGCCAGCAGGTGGGGGGATCGAGAGACCCAGTACTTC. Its protein product is CASRWGDRETQYF.

The chain links TRBV27 to TRBJ2-1, with 8 nucleotides matching TRBD1. The CDR3 extends over 17 amino acids. After removal of 2 bases from V and 2 bases from J, the junction contained 8 bases not matched to a gene. The germline V gene has CDR1 MNHEY and CDR2 SMNVEV (reference sequence). For the CDR3, the DNA is TGTGCCAGCAGTTTACCCTTCGGACAGGGACCCTACAATGAGCAGTTCTTC. Amino acids: CASSLPFGQGPYNEQFF.

The chain couples TRBV4-2 to TRBJ2-2; D is uncertain. CDR1 is LGHNA and CDR2 is YNFKEQ in the germline V gene. V was trimmed by 1 base and J by 2 bases, leaving 14 bases between them. CDR3 length: 17 amino acids. The CDR3 nucleotides are TGTGCCAGCAGCCAAGCGGTAGGTGTGGCCAACACCGGGGAGCTGTTTTTT. It encodes CASSQAVGVANTGELFF.

The chain carries TRBV4-3 and TRBJ2-3, with D hard to call. CDR3 length equals 14 residues. V lost 0 bases and J lost 1, with 5 bases in between. Germline CDR1 reads LGHNA; CDR2 reads YSLEER. The CDR3 nucleotides are TGCGCCAGCAGCCAAGATAGGGGCACAGATACGCAGTATTTT. Translated, it gives CASSQDRGTDTQYF.

The rearrangement joins TRBV14 to TRBJ2-5, with 8 bases aligning to TRBD1. The CDR3 is 14 amino acids. Germline V gene lookup returns CDR1 SGHDN and CDR2 FVKESK. The junction had 10 bases not matched to a gene; V was cut back by 4 bases and J by 9 bases. The CDR3: CASSPSGTGGAQYF. CDR3 sequence (DNA): TGTGCCAGCAGCCCCTCCGGGACAGGCGGGGCCCAGTACTTC.